Listed here is a single T cell receptor (beta chain). Running of the assay took place at deep level. This table comes from immunoSEQ multiplex PCR, and its TCRdb copy is limited to in-frame clones, with some not included. The sample includes fewer than 700,000 clones, around 81% of them seen just once. The data were obtained in a study of shared clonotypes between healthy human individuals. Looking at the study overall: The composition of the donors was two women and a few men aged 18 to 49.

V was trimmed by 8 bases and J by 0 bases, leaving 18 bases between them. CDR1 SNHLY and CDR2 FYNNEI come from the germline V gene. This CDR3 region has 16 residues. All donors were Caucasian adults living in Nashville, Tennessee. The chain employs TRBV2 and TRBJ2-3; D is possibly TRBD1 or TRBD2 (6 bases each). The sequencing sample was made of PBMCs. This clonotype was obtained from a middle-aged woman in good health. Some clones in this sample may be carry-over from other donors' samples. CDR3 residues: CASWRARDTSTDTQYF. In DNA form, the CDR3 reads TGTGCCAGCTGGAGGGCCCGGGACACCAGCACAGATACGCAGTATTTT.